This passage covers 23 T cell receptor beta chains from one sample sequenced in a study of OX40 agonist ivuxolimab in advanced cancers. Receptor libraries were prepared by the immunoSEQ multiplex PCR assay. TCRdb took over this immuneACCESS table, retaining in-frame rearrangements with V and J assigned. Such tables are incomplete; in checked studies, under half of the missing clones stem from an unresolved V gene, and the remainder is unexplained. A total of about 24,000 clones appear in this sample, approximately 91% of them only once. The ten largest clonotypes hold 49% of the sample. The sequencing here drew on CD4+ or CD8+ T cells sorted from blood, taken in a trial of the OX40 agonist ivuxolimab. The receptors come from an adult with an advanced solid tumor such as melanoma, head and neck, liver or kidney cancer.

This rearrangement joins TRBV4-1 to TRBJ2-3, with D unresolved. The V end lost 2 bases, the J end lost 1 base, and 10 bases lay between the germline ends. Germline assignment: CDR1 MGHRA and CDR2 YSYEKL. This CDR3 is 15 amino acids long. The CDR3 region is CASSQLSLGTDTQYF. For the CDR3, the DNA is TGCGCCAGCAGCCAATTGTCACTCGGCACAGATACGCAGTATTTT.

V gene TRBV6-6 combines with J gene TRBJ1-2, with D unresolved. Germline V gene sequence: CDR1 MNHNY, CDR2 SVGAGI (reference sequence). Deletions cut 7 bases from V and 4 bases from J, with 13 bases between. CDR3 length equals 13 residues. Here the CDR3 reads CASIDDGLYGYTF. CDR3 in DNA: TGTGCCAGCATTGACGACGGGCTCTATGGCTACACCTTC.

The genes are TRBV7-9 and TRBJ2-1, with 13 bases that match TRBD2. The CDR3 length is 19 residues. Per germline, CDR1 SEHNR and CDR2 FQNEAQ (reference sequence). Trimming took 6 bases from V and 0 from J; bases not matched to a gene: 11. The CDR3: CASRDRTSGRSPSYNEQFF. CDR3 sequence (DNA): TGTGCCAGCAGGGATCGGACTAGCGGGAGAAGTCCCTCCTACAATGAGCAGTTCTTC.

J is TRBJ2-1 and V is TRBV30; 16 bases are shared with TRBD2. J gave up 8 bases and V 0 bases, and 1 base lay outside the gene matches. The germline V gene has CDR1 GTSNPN and CDR2 SVGIG (reference sequence). This CDR3 comprises 15 residues. CDR3 sequence: CAWSVGTSGGDEQFF. CDR3 DNA sequence: TGTGCCTGGAGTGTAGGGACTAGCGGGGGGGATGAGCAGTTCTTC.

This clone was detected once. The chain employs TRBV9 and TRBJ2-7; 9 nucleotides line up with TRBD2. There are 16 residues in the CDR3. Germline CDR1 is SGDLS and CDR2 is YYNGEE. V dropped 0 bases and J dropped 2; count of bases not matched to a gene: 6. The CDR3 nucleotides are TGTGCCAGCAGCGTAGCCAGCGGGGGGCAGACCTACGAGCAGTACTTC. Translated, it gives CASSVASGGQTYEQYF.

CDR3 sequence: CASSPRDRLNEKLFF. CDR3 bases: TGTGCCAGCAGCCCGCGGGACAGGCTTAATGAAAAACTGTTTTTT. The chain uses TRBV7-8 and TRBJ1-4; TRBD1 agrees at 8 bases. The germline CDR1 and CDR2 sequences are SGHVS and FQNEAQ. V trimming: 5 bases; J trimming: 4 bases; junction bases outside the gene matches: 6. This CDR3 region has 15 residues.

This chain links TRBV5-1 with TRBJ2-1; the match to TRBD1 covers 9 bases. The ends lost 4 bases at V and 6 bases at J; junction bases unmatched: 5. The CDR3 is 14 residues long. The germline V gene encodes CDR1 SGHRS and CDR2 YFSETQ. The CDR3 reads CASSPGQGINEQFF. The CDR3 DNA reads TGCGCCAGCAGCCCGGGACAGGGAATCAATGAGCAGTTCTTC.

The chain has TRBV7-2 and TRBJ2-7, with TRBD2 as a possible D gene (6 bases). Germline CDR1 is SGHTA and CDR2 is FQGNSA. V was clipped by 3 bases and J by 0 bases, with 12 bases between them. The CDR3 has 15 amino acids. The CDR3 DNA reads as TGTGCCAGCAGCTTGGGGGGACTCGACTCCTACGAGCAGTACTTC. Its protein product is CASSLGGLDSYEQYF.

The rearrangement joins TRBV7-2 to TRBJ1-2, with D unresolved. This CDR3 has 13 residues. With 5 bases removed from V and 7 bases from J, the gap between germline ends came to 14 bases. Germline V gives CDR1 SGHTA, CDR2 FQGNSA. CDR3 sequence (DNA): TGTGCCAGCAGCCCCCGGGAAGTTCGTGGCTACACCTTC. The encoded protein is CASSPREVRGYTF.

The chain has TRBV14 and TRBJ2-7; TRBD2 matches 10 bases. This CDR3 has 16 residues. Germline V gene data show CDR1 as SGHDN and CDR2 as FVKESK. Trimming at V came to 4 bases and at J to 0 bases, leaving 6 bases not matched to a gene. In nucleotides, the CDR3 is TGTGCCAGCAGCCGACTACTAGCGGGACTCTCCTACGAGCAGTACTTC. The encoded protein is CASSRLLAGLSYEQYF.

The V and J genes are TRBV7-2 and TRBJ2-7; D remains ambiguous. Deletions cut 4 bases from V and 0 bases from J, with 13 bases between. Germline loops: CDR1 SGHTA, CDR2 FQGNSA. The CDR3 has 15 residues. The CDR3 protein is CASSSYEASSYEQYF. The CDR3 DNA reads TGTGCCAGCAGCTCCTACGAAGCCAGCTCCTACGAGCAGTACTTC.

The chain combines TRBV27 with TRBJ2-7, with D tentatively TRBD1 or TRBD2 (5 bases each). CDR1 MNHEY and CDR2 SMNVEV come from the germline V gene (reference sequence). V lost 1 base to trimming and J lost 3 bases, with 10 bases between them. The CDR3 length is 14 residues. The CDR3 DNA is TGTGCCAGCAGTTTATTAGGGACGGACTACGAGCAGTACTTC. Its protein is CASSLLGTDYEQYF.

The chain uses TRBV7-8 and TRBJ2-2, with TRBD1 identical over 8 bases. This CDR3 is 14 amino acids long. Germline trimming cut 6 bases from V and 4 bases from J; bases unmatched to any gene: 4. CDR1 is SGHVS, CDR2 FQNEAQ, per germline. This chain's CDR3 is CASRQGAGTGELFF. For the CDR3, the DNA is TGTGCCAGCAGGCAGGGGGCGGGCACCGGGGAGCTGTTTTTT. The complete variable domain, with remaining parts taken from reference TRBV7-8 and TRBJ2-2, reads GAGVSQSPRYKVAKRGQDVALRCDPISGHVSLFWYQQALGQGPEFLTYFQNEAQLDKSGLPSDRFFAERPEGSVSTLKIQRTQQEDSAVYLCASRQGAGTGELFFGEGSRLTVL.

CDR3 in amino acids: CASSLSRSSYNEQFF. Written as DNA, the CDR3 is TGTGCCAGCAGTTTAAGCCGTAGCTCCTACAATGAGCAGTTCTTC. The chain has TRBV27 and TRBJ2-1; D is ambiguous. Germline V gene sequence: CDR1 MNHEY, CDR2 SMNVEV (reference sequence). Trimming took off 2 bases at V and 0 bases at J, with 8 bases between the two ends. The CDR3 is 15 amino acids.

The rearrangement uses TRBV29-1 and TRBJ1-2, with TRBD1 matching over 9 bases. Per germline, CDR1 SQVTM and CDR2 ANQGSEA. CDR3 length equals 14 residues. V trimming: 3 bases; J trimming: 0 bases; junction bases outside the gene matches: 2. The CDR3 is CSVEGTGPNYGYTF. In DNA form, the CDR3 reads TGCAGCGTTGAGGGGACAGGGCCTAACTATGGCTACACCTTC. Using reference TRBV29-1 and TRBJ1-2 for the parts outside the CDR3, the full variable domain is SAVISQKPSRDICQRGTSLTIQCQVDSQVTMMFWYRQQPGQSLTLIATANQGSEATYESGFVIDKFPISRPNLTFSTLTVSNMSPEDSSIYLCSVEGTGPNYGYTFGSGTRLTVV.

The chain links TRBV7-9 to TRBJ1-4, with TRBD1 identical over 11 bases. With 6 bases clipped from V and 4 bases from J, the junction kept 10 bases outside the gene matches. The CDR3 has 17 residues. Germline CDR1 and CDR2: SEHNR and FQNEAQ (reference sequence). The CDR3 coding sequence is TGTGCCAGCAGTCTTATGGACAGGGGGCGTATTAATGAAAAACTGTTTTTT. Translating it yields CASSLMDRGRINEKLFF.

This chain uses TRBV28 with TRBJ1-6, with 8 bases that match TRBD1. The trim removed 6 bases at V and 7 bases at J, leaving 8 bases unmatched. Per the germline V gene, CDR1 is MDHEN and CDR2 is SYDVKM. The CDR3 is 15 residues long. CDR3 region: CASRASWTGNSPLHF. The CDR3 nucleotides are TGTGCCAGCAGGGCTTCCTGGACAGGGAATTCACCCCTCCACTTT.

This chain uses TRBV7-9 with TRBJ1-2; unclear D gene. Germline V CDR1 and CDR2: SEHNR, FQNEAQ (reference sequence). The ends were cut back, 0 bases at V and 6 bases at J, with 11 bases in the middle. The CDR3 totals 14 residues. Here the CDR3 reads CASSLAVTADGYTF. The CDR3 nucleotides are TGTGCCAGCAGCTTAGCTGTGACGGCCGATGGCTACACCTTC.

The chain combines TRBV6-6 with TRBJ2-7; D gene uncertain. The germline CDR1 and CDR2 sequences are MNHNY and SVGAGI (reference sequence). Trimming took off 3 bases at V and 3 bases at J, with 12 bases between the two ends. The CDR3 length is 14 residues. The CDR3 loop is CASSYSSAVYEQYF. In DNA form, the CDR3 reads TGTGCCAGCAGTTATTCTAGTGCTGTCTACGAGCAGTACTTC.

The rearrangement joins TRBV6-5 to TRBJ2-1; perhaps TRBD2 as D (6 bases). The CDR3 length is 14 residues. Trimming took 2 bases from V and 6 from J, leaving 11 bases between them. Germline CDR1 reads MNHEY; CDR2 reads SVGAGI. This CDR3 reads CASSYPGASNEQFF. CDR3 DNA: TGTGCCAGCAGTTACCCGGGAGCTAGCAATGAGCAGTTCTTC.

The chain uses TRBV5-1 and TRBJ2-3; 7 bases fit TRBD2. The CDR3 extends over 14 amino acids. The V gene end was trimmed by 3 bases and the J gene end by 7 bases; junction bases not matched to a gene: 8. CDR1 SGHRS and CDR2 YFSETQ come from the germline V gene. The CDR3 DNA reads TGCGCCAGCAGCTGGACTAGATTTTCGAATACGCAGTATTTT. This codes for CASSWTRFSNTQYF.

This clone came up a few times. The rearrangement uses TRBV27 and TRBJ2-7; 11 bases match TRBD2. V lost 8 bases to trimming and J lost 0 bases; unmatched junction nucleotides: 6. CDR1 is MNHEY, CDR2 SMNVEV, per germline (reference sequence). CDR3 length: 15 residues. The CDR3 loop is CASGSGRAVSYEQYF. CDR3 sequence (DNA): TGTGCCAGCGGTAGCGGGAGGGCCGTCTCCTACGAGCAGTACTTC.

The J gene is TRBJ2-4, the V gene TRBV2; 8 bases are a match to TRBD2. The germline gives CDR1 SNHLY, CDR2 FYNNEI. This CDR3 is built from 15 residues. Trimming removed 4 bases from V and 6 bases from J; junction bases left unmatched: 8. The CDR3 region has the DNA TGTGCCAGCAGTGCTGTGGCGGGAGGAGCAAACATTCAGTACTTC. This translates into CASSAVAGGANIQYF.